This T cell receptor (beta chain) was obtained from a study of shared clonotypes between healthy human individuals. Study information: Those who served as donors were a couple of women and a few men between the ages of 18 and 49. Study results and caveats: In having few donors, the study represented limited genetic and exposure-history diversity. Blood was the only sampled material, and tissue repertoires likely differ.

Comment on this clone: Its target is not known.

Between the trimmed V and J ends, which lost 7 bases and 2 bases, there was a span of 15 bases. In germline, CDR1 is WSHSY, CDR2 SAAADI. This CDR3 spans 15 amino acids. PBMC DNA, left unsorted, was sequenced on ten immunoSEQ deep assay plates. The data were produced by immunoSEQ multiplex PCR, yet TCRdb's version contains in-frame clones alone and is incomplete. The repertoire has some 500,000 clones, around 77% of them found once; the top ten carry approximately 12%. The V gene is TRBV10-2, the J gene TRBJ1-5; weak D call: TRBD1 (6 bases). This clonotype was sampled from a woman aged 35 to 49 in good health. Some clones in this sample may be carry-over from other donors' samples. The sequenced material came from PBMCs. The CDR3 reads CASTPPGEGNQPQHF. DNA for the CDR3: TGCGCCAGCACGCCCCCAGGGGAAGGCAATCAGCCCCAGCATTTT.